This T cell receptor beta chain was retrieved from a study of T cells in Graves' hyperthyroidism and ophthalmopathy. General observations from the study: Also found in blood were most expanded thyroid clonotypes above 0.001.

Amplified TCR beta CDR3 regions derived from RNA transcripts. When the TCR CDR3 underwent first-round RT-PCR, the HTBI primer set was used. TCRdb re-derived calls from the multiplex PCR reads in MiXCR, one entry per CDR3 protein. The data show around 190,000 distinct CDR3 sequences, with more than 15% seen just once and about 31% held by the top ten. This clonotype was detected ten times or more. Its antigen is as yet unknown. CDR3 length: 12 amino acids. Germline CDR1 is LGHDT and CDR2 is YNNKEL (reference sequence). Trimming cost V 1 base and J 11 bases, with 9 bases left between them. The TCR was taken from a woman in her forties or fifties with Graves' hyperthyroidism. Sequencing used blood. The chain joins TRBV3-1 to TRBJ2-1; the D is unclear. Here the CDR3 reads CASSQVSSQQFF. CDR3 bases: TGTGCCAGCAGCCAAGTGTCCAGCCAGCAGTTCTTC.